This is a list of T cell receptor beta chains from one sample in a study of response to subunit inactivated influenza vaccine. TCRdb analysed the RT-PCR reads with MiXCR anew, one entry per CDR3 protein. Seen here are about 780,000 distinct CDR3 sequences, approximately 18% observed once, and the top ten hold about 11%. The sequencing used PBMCs from blood, collected roughly 5 days after vaccination. The receptor set was obtained from a man aged 50-60 years who received an inactivated influenza vaccine. Each CDR3 is given without its conserved first and last residue. The order of the fields is V gene, J gene, CDR3 protein.

TRBV30	TRBJ2-7	AWSSGLNYEQY
TRBV18	TRBJ2-5	ASSPADRAETQY
TRBV7-9	TRBJ2-7	ASGLLAGGQTSYEQY
TRBV20-1	TRBJ1-5	SARDGYTQPQH
TRBV4-3	TRBJ2-4	ASSQNPGQGIQY
TRBV27	TRBJ2-2	ASNIGGTVYTGELF
TRBV30	TRBJ2-6	AWSVRRTFSSGANVLT
TRBV5-4	TRBJ1-4	ASSLSQGRGEKLF
TRBV20-1	TRBJ2-1	SARDGLAGGQF
TRBV7-2	TRBJ2-1	ASSLAVLSEQF
TRBV20-1	TRBJ2-1	SAIKISGGTYNEQF
TRBV9	TRBJ2-5	ASSVGGGWETQY
TRBV15	TRBJ2-5	ATSTDSVLEKTQY
TRBV20-1	TRBJ2-7	SAIGEVRYEQY
TRBV7-9	TRBJ1-1	AIHGSLNTEAF
TRBV3-1	TRBJ1-3	ASSQDMGNTIY
TRBV9	TRBJ1-3	ASSITQLSGNTIY
TRBV27	TRBJ2-7	ASSLSIDGTYEQY
TRBV12-3/TRBV12-4	TRBJ1-1	ASSFLTGLFF
TRBV5-1	TRBJ2-7	ASSVDRGASYEQY
TRBV5-6	TRBJ1-5	ASSLGQGARQPQH
TRBV7-9	TRBJ2-2	ASSLTKGNTGELF
TRBV12-3/TRBV12-4	TRBJ2-7	ASGDRYEQY
TRBV12-3/TRBV12-4	TRBJ2-3	ASQTSWEDTQY
TRBV5-1	TRBJ2-3	ASSSHRGGRSTDTQY
TRBV6-2/TRBV6-3	TRBJ2-7	ATFSPGLAAPYEQY
TRBV25-1	TRBJ2-3	ASRDGWDGTDTQY
TRBV14	TRBJ2-3	ASSSSGRQGTDTQY
TRBV21-1	TRBJ1-4	ASSHRATNEKLF
TRBV10-3	TRBJ2-7	AISERGLVDEQY
TRBV5-1	TRBJ1-6	ASSSNIQGGNASPLH
TRBV7-9	TRBJ2-3	ASSLGATSRQY
TRBV12-3/TRBV12-4	TRBJ2-7	ASKSGGATYEQY
TRBV4-3	TRBJ2-5	ASSLGTGMGETQY
TRBV6-2/TRBV6-3	TRBJ2-7	ATRGEGGYEQY
TRBV5-1	TRBJ2-7	ASSSRTSGRAEQY
TRBV20-1	TRBJ1-5	SAAGAAYSNQPQH
TRBV21-1	TRBJ2-3	ASTPRIFTDTQY
TRBV11-2	TRBJ1-4	ASSWVGPGVRGGGEKLF
TRBV24-1	TRBJ2-2	ATKGRGPGELF
TRBV20-1	TRBJ2-1	SARGPGTSDEQF
TRBV9	TRBJ2-2	ASSVARFVDSGTPNTGELF
TRBV20-1	TRBJ2-3	SANTGTSVTDTQY
TRBV6-2/TRBV6-3	TRBJ2-4	ASRPRYRGNIQY
TRBV18	TRBJ1-5	ASSPNPGSSNQPQH
TRBV20-1	TRBJ2-7	SARSNRGTYEQY
TRBV7-6	TRBJ2-7	ASSMTSGGASYEQY
TRBV20-1	TRBJ2-1	SARERRDSSYNEQF
TRBV5-4	TRBJ2-1	ASSPPASGSYEQF
TRBV4-3	TRBJ2-5	ASSHRITGTGGSETQY
TRBV6-5	TRBJ1-1	ASSYSKTGEVDTEAF
TRBV30	TRBJ2-7	AWSPVSYEQY
TRBV28	TRBJ1-5	ASSPDSNQPQH
TRBV20-1	TRBJ2-2	SARTSGRGTGELF
TRBV20-1	TRBJ2-7	SVGGPLYEQY